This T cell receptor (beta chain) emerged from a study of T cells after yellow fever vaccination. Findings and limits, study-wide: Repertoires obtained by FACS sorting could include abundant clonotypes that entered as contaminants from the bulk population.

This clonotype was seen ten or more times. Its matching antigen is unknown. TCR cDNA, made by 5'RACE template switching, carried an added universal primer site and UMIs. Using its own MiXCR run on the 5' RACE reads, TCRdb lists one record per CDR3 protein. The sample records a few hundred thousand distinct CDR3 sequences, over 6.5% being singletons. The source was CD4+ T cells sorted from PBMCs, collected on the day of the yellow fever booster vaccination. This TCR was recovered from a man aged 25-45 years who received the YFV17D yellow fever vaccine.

In nucleotides, the CDR3 is TGCAGCGGGAGATTGAGTTTGGGGGAGACCCAGTACTTC. It encodes CSGRLSLGETQYF. The V gene is TRBV29-1, the J gene TRBJ2-5; D not resolved. V was shortened by 7 bases and J by 5 bases, with 17 bases between the two germline ends. The CDR3 sequence is 13 residues long. Germline V gives CDR1 SQVTM, CDR2 ANQGSEA.